This entry describes one T cell receptor beta chain. What it binds is unknown. The CDR3 spans 13 residues. Trimming removed 6 bases at V and 1 base at J, with 12 bases between. Germline V gene data show CDR1 as DFQATT and CDR2 as SNEGSKA (reference sequence). These data are taken from a study of CD8 T cells in ankylosing spondylitis. Study results and caveats: A TCR beta motif of 7 or 8 highly homologous variants appeared characteristic of ankylosing spondylitis blood.

Quantitative molecular-barcoded 5'-RACE generated the TCR beta libraries. TCRdb passed the 5' RACE reads through MiXCR, listing each CDR3 protein once. The table has approximately 150,000 distinct CDR3 sequences, around 9.6% seen once. Sequencing was done on a sample of blood, either unsorted or a sorted T cell fraction (not recorded which). The TCR was taken from a female donor with ankylosing spondylitis or in good health (not recorded which). This chain joins TRBV20-1 and TRBJ1-2, with D possibly TRBD1 on 6 matching bases. CDR3 sequence (DNA): TGCAGTGCGCGTAGGACAGATAACTATGGCTACACCTTC. Protein product: CSARRTDNYGYTF.